Included here is one TCR beta chain sequence, with context. This sample was taken from a study of blood T cell repertoires in COVID-19. Germline V gene sequence: CDR1 SGDLS, CDR2 YYNGEE. V was pared by 3 bases and J by 0 bases, with 6 bases of the junction left unmatched. This CDR3 is 16 amino acids long. Sequencing was performed with immunoSEQ multiplex PCR; in TCRdb, only in-frame clones are kept and a portion is missing. The table records approximately 250,000 clones, around four fifths of them present only once. The specimen sequenced was peripheral blood. The clonotype comes from a woman between 55 and 75 years old with active or convalescent COVID-19. The chain has TRBV9 and TRBJ2-5, with 9 bases fitting TRBD2. The CDR3: CASSARLAVYQETQYF. CDR3 sequence (DNA): TGTGCCAGCAGCGCAAGACTAGCGGTGTACCAAGAGACCCAGTACTTC. The complete variable domain, with remaining parts taken from reference TRBV9 and TRBJ2-5, reads DSGVTQTPKHLITATGQRVTLRCSPRSGDLSVYWYQQSLDQGLQFLIQYYNGEERAKGNILERFSAQQFPDLHSELNLSSLELGDSALYFCASSARLAVYQETQYFGPGTRLLVL.